The T cell receptor (beta chain) described here comes from a study of Graves' ophthalmopathy and Graves' hyperthyroidism. Of note for this clonotype: The germline gene is not matched at one end of the junction; a read error may be the cause.

Sampling over 8 ml of fresh peripheral blood provided the PBMCs. Germline V CDR1 and CDR2: LGHNA, YSLEER. The CDR3 is made up of 13 amino acids. RNA served as the template for amplifying TCR beta CDR3 regions. The first-round RT-PCR employed HTBI primers together with the Qiagen OneStep RT-PCR kit. A multiplex PCR was then performed as the second round. TCRdb redid the calling of the multiplex PCR reads with MiXCR, one entry per CDR3 protein. The data contain 600,000 to 950,000 distinct CDR3 sequences, roughly two fifths of them seen just once; the ten biggest clones take up 44%. The V and J genes are TRBV4-3 and TRBJ2-6, with 7 bases fitting TRBD2. The source of this sequence is an adult man with Graves' ophthalmopathy. The material sequenced was peripheral blood. The CDR3: CASSQGGGNVLTF. The CDR3 nucleotides read TGCGCCAGCAGCCAAGGGGGGGGCAACGTCCTGACTTTC.